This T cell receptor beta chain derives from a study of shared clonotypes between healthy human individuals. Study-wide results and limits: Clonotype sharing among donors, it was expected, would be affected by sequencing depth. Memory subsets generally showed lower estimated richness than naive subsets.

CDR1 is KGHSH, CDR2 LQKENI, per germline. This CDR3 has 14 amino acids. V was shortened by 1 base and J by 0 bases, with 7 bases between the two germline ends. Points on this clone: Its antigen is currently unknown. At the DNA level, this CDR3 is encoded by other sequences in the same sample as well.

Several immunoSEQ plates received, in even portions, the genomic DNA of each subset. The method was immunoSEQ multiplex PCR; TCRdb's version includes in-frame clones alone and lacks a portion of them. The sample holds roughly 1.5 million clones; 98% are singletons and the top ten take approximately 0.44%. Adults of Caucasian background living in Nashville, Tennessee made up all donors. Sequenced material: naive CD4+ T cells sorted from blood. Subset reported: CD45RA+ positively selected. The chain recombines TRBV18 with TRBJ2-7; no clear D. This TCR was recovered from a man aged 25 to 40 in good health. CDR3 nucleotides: TGTGCCAGCTCACCACAGGAGAGCTCCTACGAGCAGTACTTC. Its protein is CASSPQESSYEQYF.